The 30 T cell receptor beta chains below were found in one sample sequenced in a study of T cell responses to AZD1222 COVID-19 vaccine. Sequencing used immunoSEQ multiplex PCR; TCRdb keeps in-frame clones, though not all of them. The sample includes 95,000 to 100,000 clones, 80% to 90% seen only once; the top ten take 1.5% to 2%. The input for sequencing was peripheral blood, taken on day 0 of AZD1222 vaccination. The receptors stem from an adult in good health.

By share, this clone counts as medium-sized. The gene calls are TRBV11-2 and TRBJ1-1; D unclear. V was trimmed by 0 bases and J by 0 bases, leaving 11 bases between them. The CDR3 loop spans 16 amino acids. Germline assignment: CDR1 SGHAT and CDR2 FQNNGV. CDR3: CASSLEFGRMNTEAFF. Written as DNA, the CDR3 is TGTGCCAGCAGCTTAGAGTTTGGGAGGATGAACACTGAAGCTTTCTTT. Together with reference TRBV11-2 and TRBJ1-1, the CDR3 gives the full variable domain: EAGVAQSPRYKIIEKRQSVAFWCNPISGHATLYWYQQILGQGPKLLIQFQNNGVVDDSQLPKDRFSAERLKGVDSTLKIQPAKLEDSAVYLCASSLEFGRMNTEAFFGQGTRLTVV.

V gene TRBV19 combines with J gene TRBJ1-1; D remains ambiguous. Germline V lookup: CDR1 LNHDA, CDR2 SQIVND (reference sequence). V lost 5 bases and J lost 5, with 12 bases in between. The CDR3 has 13 amino acids. The CDR3: CASSLQQRTEAFF. CDR3 nucleotide sequence: TGTGCCAGTAGTTTGCAACAGAGGACTGAAGCTTTCTTT.

V gene TRBV30 combines with J gene TRBJ1-5; TRBD1 might be the D (5 bases). Germline V lookup: CDR1 GTSNPN, CDR2 SVGIG (reference sequence). V was pared by 3 bases and J by 1 base, with 10 bases between. The CDR3 is 14 amino acids. CDR3 nucleotide sequence: TGTGCCTGGAGGAAGGGGACGAGCAATCAGCCCCAGCATTTT. Protein product: CAWRKGTSNQPQHF.

The rearrangement joins TRBV19 to TRBJ2-1; 9 bases line up with TRBD2. The J segment lost 5 bases and the V segment lost 5 bases, leaving 4 bases of the junction unmatched. Germline V gene sequence: CDR1 LNHDA, CDR2 SQIVND (reference sequence). This CDR3 region has 14 residues. The CDR3 loop is CASSLRLADNEQFF. CDR3 in DNA: TGTGCCAGTAGTCTCAGACTAGCGGACAATGAGCAGTTCTTC. Looking up the rest from reference TRBV19 and TRBJ2-1 gives the full variable domain: DGGITQSPKYLFRKEGQNVTLSCEQNLNHDAMYWYRQDPGQGLRLIYYSQIVNDFQKGDIAEGYSVSREKKESFPLTVTSAQKNPTAFYLCASSLRLADNEQFFGPGTRLTVL.

As to this clone: Distinct nucleotide sequences in the sample also encode this CDR3. This chain links TRBV6-5 with TRBJ1-5; D is unclear. The V end was cut by 0 bases, the J end by 6 bases, with 9 bases between. The CDR3 contains 14 residues. The V gene's germline CDR1 is MNHEY and CDR2 SVGAGI. CDR3 protein: CASSYSRVGQPQHF. CDR3 bases: TGTGCCAGCAGTTACTCGAGGGTTGGTCAGCCCCAGCATTTT.

J is TRBJ1-2 and V is TRBV19; D remains ambiguous. This CDR3 spans 17 amino acids. V dropped 5 bases and J dropped 8 bases, with 27 bases sitting between them. Germline CDR1 reads LNHDA; CDR2 reads SQIVND (reference sequence). The CDR3 loop is CASSPRGSRQLLEGYTF. CDR3 in DNA: TGTGCCAGTAGTCCCCGGGGATCGCGGCAGCTTCTAGAGGGCTACACCTTC.

The J gene is TRBJ2-1, the V gene TRBV2, with no clear D. CDR1 is SNHLY and CDR2 is FYNNEI in the germline V gene. With 1 base removed from V and 8 bases from J, the gap between germline ends came to 6 bases. This CDR3 has 12 residues. The CDR3 sequence: CASSEGGYEQFF. The CDR3, as DNA: TGTGCCAGCAGTGAAGGGGGATATGAGCAGTTCTTC.

The chain joins TRBV15 to TRBJ1-2, with TRBD1 as a possible D gene (5 bases). The length of the CDR3 is 13 residues. The germline V and J ends were trimmed by 4 bases and 4 bases, with 10 bases remaining between them. Germline loops: CDR1 LNHNV, CDR2 YYDKDF (reference sequence). This CDR3 is CATSMEGLYGYTF. CDR3 coding DNA: TGTGCCACCAGCATGGAGGGGCTCTATGGCTACACCTTC.

The V gene is TRBV29-1, the J gene TRBJ2-7; TRBD1 is a possible D gene (6 bases). Germline CDR1 SQVTM, CDR2 ANQGSEA. The CDR3 has 12 amino acids. V lost 7 bases, J lost 2 bases, and 12 bases lay in between. The CDR3 protein is CSARGQPYEQYF. The DNA for the CDR3 is TGCAGCGCTCGGGGACAACCCTACGAGCAGTACTTC.

The genes are TRBV5-1 and TRBJ2-7, with D possibly called TRBD1 or TRBD2 (5 bases each). Trimming took off 0 bases at V and 1 base at J, with 11 bases between the two ends. Looked up from germline, CDR1 is SGHRS and CDR2 is YFSETQ. The CDR3 has 15 amino acids. The CDR3 protein is CASSLGPRESYEQYF. The CDR3 DNA sequence: TGCGCCAGCAGCTTGGGACCCAGGGAGTCCTACGAGCAGTACTTC.

This clone was counted only a few times. The chain joins TRBV9 to TRBJ2-3; D might be TRBD2 (5 bases). The germline gives CDR1 SGDLS, CDR2 YYNGEE. This CDR3 is built from 15 residues. Trimming took off 4 bases at V and 0 bases at J, with 12 bases between the two ends. The CDR3 is CASSPQDSSTDTQYF. The CDR3 DNA is TGTGCCAGCAGCCCCCAGGACTCTAGCACAGATACGCAGTATTTT.

V gene TRBV30 combines with J gene TRBJ1-3; the D gene is possibly TRBD1 (5 bases). Germline CDR1 GTSNPN, CDR2 SVGIG (reference sequence). Trimming took 3 bases from V and 3 from J, leaving 12 bases between them. The length of the CDR3 is 14 residues. CDR3 loop: CAWSGDSRGNTIYF. The CDR3 DNA reads TGTGCCTGGAGCGGGGACTCCCGTGGAAACACCATATATTTT.

The J gene is TRBJ1-2, the V gene TRBV9; tentative D call: TRBD1 (5 bases). This CDR3 has 14 residues. Trimming left V 0 bases short and J 7 bases short, with 13 bases between. Germline-derived CDR1 and CDR2 are SGDLS and YYNGEE. This chain's CDR3 is CASSVDGALGGYTF. The CDR3 DNA is TGTGCCAGCAGCGTAGATGGGGCGTTAGGTGGCTACACCTTC.

The rearrangement links TRBV30 to TRBJ1-2, with 10 bases aligning to TRBD1. CDR1 is GTSNPN and CDR2 is SVGIG in the germline V gene (reference sequence). V shed 2 bases, J shed 5 bases, and the junction held 8 bases outside the gene matches. This CDR3 has 15 residues. CDR3: CAWSPRDRGGYGYTF. CDR3 bases: TGTGCCTGGAGTCCCAGGGACAGGGGCGGTTATGGCTACACCTTC.

This CDR3 reads CASSSSARPGGTGRHGYTF. CDR3 nucleotide sequence: TGTGCCAGCAGCTCCTCAGCCCGCCCCGGAGGGACAGGGAGGCATGGCTACACCTTC. The chain employs TRBV7-2 and TRBJ1-2; the match to TRBD1 covers 9 bases. Germline V gene data show CDR1 as SGHTA and CDR2 as FQGNSA. This CDR3 has 19 amino acids. J lost 6 bases, V lost 4 bases, and 21 bases had no gene match.

The chain uses TRBV7-2 and TRBJ1-6; no definite D call. The CDR3 is made up of 14 amino acids. The germline gives CDR1 SGHTA, CDR2 FQGNSA. The V gene lost 6 bases and the J gene lost 5 bases, with 11 bases spanning the gap. CDR3 amino acids: CASRRAVHNSPLHF. The DNA of the CDR3 is TGTGCCAGCAGACGGGCAGTACATAATTCACCCCTCCACTTT.

J is TRBJ2-1 and V is TRBV7-9; 7 bases map to TRBD2. This CDR3 is 14 amino acids long. Germline CDR1 and CDR2: SEHNR and FQNEAQ (reference sequence). V shed 6 bases, J shed 4 bases, and the junction held 6 bases outside the gene matches. In DNA, the CDR3 is TGTGCCAGCAGGGGGACCGGGGGGTACAATGAGCAGTTCTTC. This encodes CASRGTGGYNEQFF.

The chain is built from TRBV6-6 and TRBJ2-1, with D possibly called TRBD1 or TRBD2 (5 bases each). V was clipped by 7 bases and J by 7 bases, with 11 bases between them. CDR3 length equals 12 residues. CDR1 and CDR2 (germline): MNHNY, SVGAGI (reference sequence). CDR3 residues: CASKAGTNEQFF. The CDR3 coding sequence is TGTGCCAGCAAGGCAGGGACGAATGAGCAGTTCTTC.

The rearrangement links TRBV6-6 to TRBJ2-2, with no clear D. The V end lost 5 bases, the J end lost 7 bases, and 11 bases lay between the germline ends. The CDR3 covers 13 residues. CDR1 is MNHNY and CDR2 is SVGAGI in the germline V gene (reference sequence). The CDR3 nucleotides read TGTGCCAGCAGTAAAGAAAGAATCGGGGAGCTGTTTTTT. Encoded protein: CASSKERIGELFF.

The rearrangement links TRBV12-3 or TRBV12-4 to TRBJ1-4; D remains ambiguous. The V end was cut by 2 bases, the J end by 8 bases, with 9 bases between. This CDR3 has 13 amino acids. CDR3 sequence reads: CASSLTEQEKLFF. The CDR3 DNA reads as TGTGCCAGCAGTTTAACGGAACAGGAAAAACTGTTTTTT.

This chain links TRBV3-1 (or the pseudogene TRBV3-2) with TRBJ1-2; 10 bases are shared with TRBD1. CDR1 LGHDT and CDR2 YNNKEL come from the germline V gene (reference sequence). The ends lost 4 bases at V and 4 bases at J; junction bases unmatched: 12. This CDR3 contains 17 residues. The CDR3 is CASSPRTGGKLSYGYTF. CDR3 sequence (DNA): TGTGCCAGCAGCCCCAGGACAGGGGGAAAACTTAGCTATGGCTACACCTTC.

This clone was seen only a few times. The chain has TRBV10-1 and TRBJ2-7; D unresolved. Deletions cut 0 bases from V and 4 bases from J, with 4 bases between. The germline CDR1 and CDR2 sequences are WNHNN and SYGVQD (reference sequence). The length of the CDR3 is 12 residues. CDR3 in DNA: TGCGCCAGCAGTGAGTCGGGGTACGAGCAGTACTTC. The encoded protein is CASSESGYEQYF.

J is TRBJ2-5 and V is TRBV2; 9 bases line up with TRBD2. The CDR3 extends over 15 amino acids. Trimming cost V 5 bases and J 5 bases; bases outside gene matches: 9. Germline CDR1 SNHLY, CDR2 FYNNEI. The CDR3 nucleotides are TGTGCCAGCAGTTCGTGGCGGGGGGGCATTGAGACCCAGTACTTC. Protein product: CASSSWRGGIETQYF.

The V call is TRBV10-3, the J call TRBJ2-1, with 11 bases aligning to TRBD1. The CDR3 has 16 residues. Per the germline V gene, CDR1 is ENHRY and CDR2 is SYGVKD. V gave up 2 bases and J gave up 9 bases; unmatched junction bases: 9. The CDR3 coding sequence is TGTGCCATCAGTGAGCCTGGGACAGGGGGACTAGGTGAGCAGTTCTTC. This translates into CAISEPGTGGLGEQFF.

This clone occurred a few times. This rearrangement joins TRBV5-1 to TRBJ2-1, with D unclear. Germline assignment: CDR1 SGHRS and CDR2 YFSETQ. V was trimmed by 4 bases and J by 10 bases, leaving 12 bases between them. The CDR3 has 12 amino acids. The CDR3 DNA reads TGCGCCAGCAGCACCGGGTCAAGAGAGCAGTTCTTC. Protein product: CASSTGSREQFF.

The chain is built from TRBV29-1 and TRBJ2-1; a weak D match, TRBD2 (6 bases). Trimming removed 4 bases from V and 3 bases from J, with 13 bases in between. Germline-derived CDR1 and CDR2 are SQVTM and ANQGSEA. The CDR3 runs to 14 residues. CDR3 nucleotides: TGCAGCGTTGTCGCGCAGGACTACTACAATGAGCAGTTCTTC. This gives the protein CSVVAQDYYNEQFF.

CDR3 in amino acids: CASTTASNYGYTF. The CDR3 DNA follows: TGTGCCTCTACGACAGCCTCTAACTATGGCTACACCTTC. The chain recombines TRBV30 with TRBJ1-2; perhaps TRBD1 as D (5 bases). Trimming took off 7 bases at V and 0 bases at J, with 12 bases between the two ends. Germline V CDR1 and CDR2: GTSNPN, SVGIG (reference sequence). The CDR3 runs to 13 residues.

The chain links TRBV27 to TRBJ1-2, with D maybe TRBD1 (5 bases). CDR1 is MNHEY and CDR2 is SMNVEV in the germline V gene (reference sequence). Trimming pared 4 bases from V and 6 bases from J, leaving 15 bases between. This CDR3 comprises 14 residues. Here the CDR3 reads CASSSRGMRDGYTF. In nucleotides, the CDR3 is TGTGCCAGCAGTTCCCGGGGGATGAGGGATGGCTACACCTTC.

The CDR3 nucleotides are TGTGCCAGCAGCGAAGTTCAAGAGACCCAGTACTTC. Translation: CASSEVQETQYF. The chain has TRBV11-1 and TRBJ2-5; unclear D gene. Trimming took off 5 bases at V and 2 bases at J, with 6 bases between the two ends. This CDR3 is 12 amino acids long. Germline V gives CDR1 SGHAT, CDR2 FQDESV (reference sequence).

V is TRBV9 and J is TRBJ2-1, with TRBD1 as a possible D gene (5 bases). Germline V lookup: CDR1 SGDLS, CDR2 YYNGEE. This CDR3 comprises 15 residues. With 1 base removed from V and 0 bases from J, the gap between germline ends came to 8 bases. In nucleotides, the CDR3 is TGTGCCAGCAGCGTACAGGGTGACTCCTACAATGAGCAGTTCTTC. It yields the protein CASSVQGDSYNEQFF.